This T cell receptor beta chain was identified in a study of T cells in Graves' hyperthyroidism and ophthalmopathy. As for the study in general: Peripheral blood was acquired at first diagnosis, ahead of any therapy whatsoever.

The V segment lost 5 bases and the J segment 7 bases; nucleotides outside the gene matches: 11. The CDR3 extends over 15 amino acids. A few counts support this clonotype. Authors of the study amplified TCR beta CDR3 regions from RNA transcripts. The HTBI primer set was used in a first-round RT-PCR of the TCR CDR3. TCRdb redid the calling of the multiplex PCR reads with MiXCR, one entry per CDR3 protein. This sample carries hundreds of thousands of distinct CDR3 sequences, roughly 37% of them seen once, and the ten largest clones take approximately 8.7%. The TCR was taken from a man between 18 and 29 years old with Graves' hyperthyroidism. The sample was blood. The rearrangement joins TRBV12-3 or TRBV12-4 to TRBJ1-5; 7 positions agree with TRBD1. CDR3 sequence: CASSLLDRVEQPQHF. The CDR3 bases are TGTGCCAGCAGTCTCCTAGACAGGGTTGAACAGCCCCAGCATTTT.